Below are 9 T cell receptor beta chains sequenced from a single sample in a study of breast tumors, draining lymph nodes, adjacent tissues. Breast cancer patients provided tissue from their axillary draining lymph nodes. Each CDR3 protein is one row after TCRdb ran MiXCR on the multiplex PCR reads. The data hold roughly 260,000 distinct CDR3 sequences, with about 33% observed a single time. Sequencing input: axillary lymph node tissue. The receptors derive from a female donor with breast cancer. Some clones in this sample may be carry-over from other donors' samples.

This clonotype was recorded a few times. One end of the junction does not line up with germline, which may come from a read error. The chain carries TRBV6-5 and TRBJ1-4; D possibly corresponds to TRBD1 (5 bases). Germline CDR1 and CDR2: MNHEY and SVGAGI. The CDR3 covers 15 residues. The chain's CDR3 is CASSHSRGGTEKLFF. The DNA of the CDR3 is TGTGCCAGCAGTCACTCCCGGGGGGGGACGGAAAAACTGTTTTTT.

As to this clonotype: A much larger clone sits a single nucleotide away, making a read error possible. The V and J genes are TRBV19 and TRBJ2-1, with TRBD1 matching over 8 bases. V lost 9 bases to trimming and J lost 7 bases; unmatched junction nucleotides: 17. The CDR3 totals 16 residues. Germline values: CDR1 LNHDA, CDR2 SQIVND (reference sequence). The DNA for the CDR3 is TGTGCCAGCAGCTCCTCAGCAGGGGGCTGGGGTAATGAGCAGTTCTTC. Protein sequence: CASSSSAGGWGNEQFF. The full variable domain, in which reference TRBV19 and TRBJ2-1 provide the parts outside the CDR3, is DGGITQSPKYLFRKEGQNVTLSCEQNLNHDAMYWYRQDPGQGLRLIYYSQIVNDFQKGDIAEGYSVSREKKESFPLTVTSAQKNPTAFYLCASSSSAGGWGNEQFFGPGTRLTVL.

This clonotype was detected many times. V is TRBV29-1 and J is TRBJ1-4; D may be TRBD1 (5 bases). Germline V gene data show CDR1 as SQVTM and CDR2 as ANQGSEA. This CDR3 region has 14 residues. V lost 7 bases and J 8 bases, leaving 20 bases between the germline ends. The CDR3 DNA reads as TGCAGCGGGTTGAGGGGAGGGAGTGCGGAAAAACTGTTTTTT. This sequence encodes CSGLRGGSAEKLFF.

This clonotype was detected ten times or more. The V gene is TRBV9, the J gene TRBJ2-5; D gene unclear. CDR3 length: 14 amino acids. V lost 0 bases and J 5 bases, leaving 11 bases between the germline ends. Germline CDR1 is SGDLS and CDR2 is YYNGEE. The CDR3 protein is CASSVAPPAETQYF. CDR3 bases: TGTGCCAGCAGCGTAGCCCCCCCTGCCGAGACCCAGTACTTC.

V usage is TRBV2 and J usage is TRBJ1-4, with TRBD1 identical over 7 bases. Trimming at V came to 6 bases and at J to 8 bases, leaving 12 bases not matched to a gene. CDR1 is SNHLY and CDR2 is FYNNEI in the germline V gene. The CDR3 is 15 amino acids. For the CDR3, the DNA is TGTGCCAGCAGGGAAAGGGTGACAGGGAGAGAAAAACTGTTTTTT. Translating it yields CASRERVTGREKLFF.

Regarding this clonotype: This could be a read error, since a much larger clone is one nucleotide away. This rearrangement joins TRBV20-1 to TRBJ2-5; D gene ambiguous. Trimming shortened V by 3 bases and J by 3 bases, and 5 bases separated the two germline ends. This CDR3 region has 11 residues. The V gene's germline CDR1 is DFQATT and CDR2 SNEGSKA (reference sequence). CDR3 region: CSASGEETQYF. CDR3 DNA: TGCAGTGCTAGTGGGGAAGAGACCCAGTACTTC.

Of note for this clonotype: A single base separates this from a much larger clone, so it may be a read error. This chain connects TRBV12-3 or TRBV12-4 to TRBJ2-7; 10 positions match TRBD2. J was trimmed by 7 bases and V by 3 bases; bases with no gene match: 9. This CDR3 has 15 residues. The CDR3 sequence: CASSFARLAGGEQYF. DNA of the CDR3: TGTGCCAGCAGTTTCGCGCGACTAGCGGGCGGTGAGCAGTACTTC.

Ten or more counts support this clonotype. This chain uses TRBV7-2 with TRBJ2-3, with D hard to call. V lost 4 bases and J lost 1, with 12 bases in between. The CDR3 consists of 15 residues. Germline lookup yields CDR1 SGHTA and CDR2 FQGNSA. CDR3 in DNA: TGTGCCAGCAGCTCGCGAGGTACACGCACAGATACGCAGTATTTT. Protein sequence: CASSSRGTRTDTQYF.

V gene TRBV5-5 combines with J gene TRBJ2-2, with D possibly being TRBD1 (6 bases). The length of the CDR3 is 15 residues. CDR1 and CDR2 (germline): SGHKS, YYEKEE (reference sequence). V lost 4 bases and J lost 2, with 12 bases in between. The CDR3 sequence is CASSPGQANTGELFF. The CDR3, as DNA: TGTGCCAGCAGCCCGGGACAAGCTAACACCGGGGAGCTGTTTTTT.